The present T cell receptor beta chain was sequenced within a study of blood T cell repertoires in COVID-19. Study-level information: T cells, B-cell-depleted T cells, or PBMCs supplied cDNA or gDNA.

Trimming stripped 4 bases from V and 5 bases from J, with 15 bases between. The CDR3 covers 15 residues. Germline V gene lookup returns CDR1 LGHNA and CDR2 YNFKEQ. As processed by the authors: Scientists estimated how many nucleated cells there were by amplifying reference gene primers. Sequenced by immunoSEQ multiplex PCR; TCRdb stores in-frame clones only, minus some. Clone size and the V and J calls come from that table; the DNA yielded D and trimming. The sample holds roughly 200,000 clones, over 75% seen once. The sequence derives from a human donor with active or convalescent COVID-19. The donor label of this sample is uncertain. The V gene is TRBV4-2, the J gene TRBJ2-1; perhaps TRBD1 as D (7 bases). The sample was peripheral blood. The CDR3 loop reads CASSPSAGQNNEQFF. CDR3 sequence (DNA): TGTGCCAGCAGCCCGTCCGCGGGACAGAACAATGAGCAGTTCTTC.